Listed below are T cell receptor beta chains from one sample, sequenced in a study of blood T cell repertoires in COVID-19. Here immunoSEQ multiplex PCR was the method, and the copy in TCRdb shows in-frame clones only, minus some. The table has about 300,000 clones, more than 75% seen once. Material for sequencing was peripheral blood. Every receptor here comes from a man between 65 and 79 years old with acute or convalescent COVID-19. Each CDR3 is given with its conserved first and last residue. The D gene is left open where the match is weak. Clone size is shown for a subset of rows, as once, few, many or a class of expanded clone.

J: TRBJ1-2; V: TRBV4-1; D: -; length: 15; size: -; CDR3: CASSQAPTANYGYTF; DNA: TGCGCCAGCAGCCAAGCCCCGACAGCTAACTATGGCTACACCTTC
J: TRBJ1-2; V: TRBV5-4; D: TRBD1; length: 18; size: -; CDR3: CASSHRDRIFVRHYGYTF; DNA: TGTGCCAGCAGCCACCGGGACAGGATTTTCGTACGGCACTATGGCTACACCTTC
J: TRBJ1-2; V: TRBV11-2; D: -; length: 19; size: -; CDR3: CASSRLGGPNRDLGYGYTF; DNA: TGTGCCAGCAGCCGACTTGGAGGTCCAAACAGGGATTTGGGCTATGGCTACACCTTC
J: TRBJ2-1; V: TRBV4-1; D: TRBD2; length: 17; size: -; CDR3: CASSQVRSSGRADEQFF; DNA: TGCGCCAGCAGCCAAGTGAGGTCTAGCGGGAGGGCCGATGAGCAGTTCTTC
J: TRBJ1-5; V: TRBV24-1; D: TRBD1; length: 13; size: -; CDR3: CATSTGFNQPQHF; DNA: TGTGCCACCTCGACAGGGTTCAATCAGCCCCAGCATTTT
J: TRBJ1-1; V: TRBV5-6; D: -; length: 14; size: -; CDR3: CASSSLTTDSEAFF; DNA: TGTGCCAGCAGCTCTTTAACGACAGACTCTGAAGCTTTCTTT
J: TRBJ1-5; V: TRBV28; D: -; length: 12; size: -; CDR3: CASSLSVQPQHF; DNA: TGTGCCAGCAGTTTATCCGTACAGCCCCAGCATTTT
J: TRBJ1-1; V: TRBV11-2; D: -; length: 13; size: once; CDR3: CASSPDWGTEAFF; DNA: TGTGCCAGCAGCCCGGACTGGGGCACTGAAGCTTTCTTT
J: TRBJ2-2; V: TRBV27; D: -; length: 13; size: -; CDR3: CASTRVNTGELFF; DNA: TGTGCCAGCACCCGGGTCAACACCGGGGAGCTGTTTTTT
J: TRBJ1-3; V: TRBV30; D: -; length: 12; size: -; CDR3: CAWGASGNTIYF; DNA: TGTGCCTGGGGGGCTTCTGGAAACACCATATATTTT
J: TRBJ1-2; V: TRBV19; D: -; length: 16; size: -; CDR3: CASSIAAGVDHYGYTF; DNA: TGTGCCAGTAGTATCGCGGCAGGGGTGGATCACTATGGCTACACCTTC
J: TRBJ2-4; V: TRBV6-2/TRBV6-3; D: TRBD2; length: 17; size: -; CDR3: CASSYRLAGGPLNIQYF; DNA: TGTGCCAGCAGTTACCGGCTAGCGGGGGGCCCATTAAACATTCAGTACTTC
J: TRBJ1-1; V: TRBV12-5; D: TRBD1; length: 12; size: -; CDR3: CASGRGPNEAFF; DNA: TGTGCTAGTGGGAGGGGGCCCAATGAAGCTTTCTTT
J: TRBJ2-5; V: TRBV20-1; D: TRBD2; length: 14; size: -; CDR3: CSASRGGPKETQYF; DNA: TGCAGTGCTAGTCGCGGGGGGCCTAAAGAGACCCAGTACTTC
J: TRBJ1-1; V: TRBV4-3; D: -; length: 18; size: -; CDR3: CASSQVGGARRLNTEAFF; DNA: TGCGCCAGCAGCCAAGTAGGAGGAGCACGCCGCCTGAACACTGAAGCTTTCTTT
J: TRBJ2-5; V: TRBV27; D: -; length: 16; size: -; CDR3: CASLVFIETGEETQYF; DNA: TGTGCCAGCCTGGTATTCATCGAAACGGGGGAAGAGACCCAGTACTTC
J: TRBJ2-5; V: TRBV7-2; D: TRBD2; length: 16; size: -; CDR3: CASSPLAGEIQETQYF; DNA: TGTGCCAGCAGCCCCTTAGCGGGGGAGATCCAAGAGACCCAGTACTTC
J: TRBJ2-7; V: TRBV7-9; D: TRBD1; length: 16; size: -; CDR3: CASSFPPGQGSYEQYF; DNA: TGTGCCAGCAGCTTCCCCCCGGGACAGGGATCCTACGAGCAGTACTTC
J: TRBJ2-3; V: TRBV2; D: TRBD1; length: 15; size: -; CDR3: CASSAWTGGTDTQYF; DNA: TGTGCCAGCAGTGCCTGGACAGGGGGCACAGATACGCAGTATTTT
J: TRBJ2-7; V: TRBV11-2; D: -; length: 14; size: -; CDR3: CASSSLGSPYEQYF; DNA: TGTGCCAGCAGCTCACTGGGCTCCCCCTACGAGCAGTACTTC
J: TRBJ1-4; V: TRBV5-4; D: TRBD1; length: 16; size: -; CDR3: CASSSFPGQGREKLFF; DNA: TGTGCCAGCAGCTCATTCCCGGGACAGGGACGTGAAAAACTGTTTTTT
J: TRBJ2-1; V: TRBV4-1; D: -; length: 17; size: -; CDR3: CASSQDFSPSVYNEQFF; DNA: TGCGCCAGCAGCCAAGATTTTTCCCCTAGCGTATACAATGAGCAGTTCTTC
J: TRBJ1-4; V: TRBV4-1; D: -; length: 14; size: -; CDR3: CASSQSRQDEKLFF; DNA: TGCGCCAGCAGCCAATCCCGCCAGGATGAAAAACTGTTTTTT
J: TRBJ1-6; V: TRBV4-2; D: -; length: 13; size: -; CDR3: CASSRGYNSPLHF; DNA: TGTGCCAGCAGCCGCGGCTATAATTCACCCCTCCACTTT
J: TRBJ2-1; V: TRBV7-2; D: TRBD2; length: 15; size: few; CDR3: CASSQTSGGNNEQFF; DNA: TGTGCCAGCAGCCAGACTAGCGGGGGGAACAATGAGCAGTTCTTC
J: TRBJ1-6; V: TRBV3-1/TRBV3-2; D: -; length: 13; size: once; CDR3: CASSPPGGSPLHF; DNA: TGTGCCAGCAGCCCTCCCGGCGGTTCACCCCTCCACTTT
J: TRBJ2-1; V: TRBV10-3; D: -; length: 12; size: -; CDR3: CAISDWGGEQFF; DNA: TGTGCCATCAGTGACTGGGGAGGTGAGCAGTTCTTC
J: TRBJ2-2; V: TRBV2; D: -; length: 12; size: -; CDR3: CASSDNGGELFF; DNA: TGTGCCAGCAGTGACAACGGCGGGGAGCTGTTTTTT
J: TRBJ2-3; V: TRBV5-1; D: TRBD1; length: 15; size: -; CDR3: CASSLGGGRADTQYF; DNA: TGCGCCAGCAGCTTGGGAGGGGGCCGGGCAGATACGCAGTATTTT
J: TRBJ2-2; V: TRBV11-2; D: TRBD2; length: 16; size: -; CDR3: CASSRTSGPNTGELFF; DNA: TGTGCCAGCAGCAGGACTAGCGGCCCGAACACCGGGGAGCTGTTTTTT
J: TRBJ2-3; V: TRBV28; D: -; length: 14; size: -; CDR3: CASSSGTARAGEYF; DNA: TGTGCCAGCAGTTCGGGGACAGCACGAGCGGGAGAGTATTTT
J: TRBJ2-7; V: TRBV24-1; D: -; length: 11; size: -; CDR3: CATSDSYEQYF; DNA: TGTGCCACCAGTGATTCTTACGAGCAGTACTTC
J: TRBJ2-5; V: TRBV27; D: -; length: 14; size: -; CDR3: CASSFWGVGETQYF; DNA: TGTGCCAGCAGTTTTTGGGGGGTCGGAGAGACCCAGTACTTC
J: TRBJ1-1; V: TRBV7-3; D: -; length: 15; size: few; CDR3: CASSPRVGNSGEAFF; DNA: TGTGCCAGCAGCCCTCGGGTAGGCAATTCGGGTGAAGCTTTCTTT
J: TRBJ2-7; V: TRBV19; D: -; length: 14; size: -; CDR3: CASSLRTTHYEQYF; DNA: TGTGCCAGTAGTCTAAGGACTACCCACTACGAGCAGTACTTC
J: TRBJ1-5; V: TRBV6-6; D: -; length: 12; size: -; CDR3: CASSYPQGPQHF; DNA: TGTGCCAGCAGTTACCCGCAGGGGCCCCAGCATTTT
J: TRBJ2-3; V: TRBV29-1; D: TRBD2; length: 22; size: -; CDR3: CSVGTLRRTGTSGRTYTDTQYF; DNA: TGCAGCGTGGGTACCCTCCGCCGTACCGGGACTAGCGGGAGGACCTACACAGATACGCAGTATTTT
J: TRBJ1-3; V: TRBV28; D: TRBD1; length: 15; size: -; CDR3: CASSWDRGGGNTIYF; DNA: TGTGCCAGCAGTTGGGACAGGGGTGGAGGAAACACCATATATTTT
J: TRBJ2-5; V: TRBV11-3; D: -; length: 14; size: once; CDR3: CASSFLGAQETQYF; DNA: TGTGCCAGCAGCTTCCTAGGGGCCCAAGAGACCCAGTACTTC
J: TRBJ1-4; V: TRBV24-1; D: -; length: 13; size: -; CDR3: CATQDSTNEKLFF; DNA: TGTGCCACCCAGGATTCAACTAATGAAAAACTGTTTTTT
J: TRBJ1-3; V: TRBV15; D: TRBD1; length: 16; size: -; CDR3: CATSRGTTGGGNTIYF; DNA: TGTGCCACCAGCAGAGGGACGACAGGGGGAGGAAACACCATATATTTT
J: TRBJ2-5; V: TRBV5-4; D: TRBD2; length: 16; size: few; CDR3: CASSPTVGAGGETQYF; DNA: TGTGCCAGCAGCCCTACGGTCGGGGCGGGAGGAGAGACCCAGTACTTC
J: TRBJ2-7; V: TRBV7-2; D: -; length: 15; size: -; CDR3: CASSLGGLPTYEQYF; DNA: TGTGCCAGCAGCTTAGGGGGACTGCCCACCTACGAGCAGTACTTC
J: TRBJ1-2; V: TRBV27; D: TRBD1; length: 12; size: -; CDR3: CASSSDRVRYTF; DNA: TGTGCCAGCAGTTCAGACAGGGTCCGCTACACCTTC
J: TRBJ1-1; V: TRBV6-6; D: TRBD1; length: 14; size: few; CDR3: CASSWTGWNTEAFF; DNA: TGTGCCAGCAGCTGGACAGGTTGGAACACTGAAGCTTTCTTT
J: TRBJ2-1; V: TRBV19; D: TRBD1; length: 14; size: -; CDR3: CASRGQGWANEQFF; DNA: TGTGCCAGTAGAGGACAGGGTTGGGCCAATGAGCAGTTCTTC
J: TRBJ2-5; V: TRBV9; D: TRBD1; length: 16; size: -; CDR3: CASSSGGTGGPETQYF; DNA: TGTGCCAGCAGCAGTGGAGGGACAGGGGGTCCAGAGACCCAGTACTTC
J: TRBJ2-1; V: TRBV6-2/TRBV6-3; D: TRBD2; length: 16; size: -; CDR3: CASSYVAGGIWNEQFF; DNA: TGTGCCAGCAGTTACGTCGCGGGAGGAATCTGGAATGAGCAGTTCTTC
J: TRBJ1-3; V: TRBV2; D: -; length: 14; size: -; CDR3: CASQAGSSGNTIYF; DNA: TGTGCCAGCCAAGCAGGCAGCTCTGGAAACACCATATATTTT
J: TRBJ2-4; V: TRBV28; D: TRBD1; length: 13; size: -; CDR3: CASSPGQENIQYF; DNA: TGTGCCAGCAGTCCTGGACAGGAAAACATTCAGTACTTC
J: TRBJ1-2; V: TRBV28; D: TRBD1; length: 17; size: once; CDR3: CASRSWTGGESSYGYTF; DNA: TGTGCCAGCAGGTCCTGGACAGGGGGCGAATCCTCCTATGGCTACACCTTC
J: TRBJ2-2; V: TRBV5-1; D: -; length: 17; size: -; CDR3: CASSLRGLHSNTGELFF; DNA: TGCGCCAGCAGCTTGCGGGGTCTCCATTCGAACACCGGGGAGCTGTTTTTT
J: TRBJ2-2; V: TRBV19; D: -; length: 16; size: -; CDR3: CASSNSGLLNTGELFF; DNA: TGTGCCAGTAGTAATTCGGGACTTTTGAACACCGGGGAGCTGTTTTTT
J: TRBJ1-1; V: TRBV19; D: TRBD1; length: 15; size: -; CDR3: CASSARTGGNTEAFF; DNA: TGTGCCAGTAGTGCAAGGACAGGAGGGAACACTGAAGCTTTCTTT
J: TRBJ1-2; V: TRBV2; D: -; length: 13; size: -; CDR3: CASSESGFYGYTF; DNA: TGTGCCAGCAGTGAATCAGGCTTCTATGGCTACACCTTC
J: TRBJ1-6; V: TRBV6-1; D: -; length: 15; size: -; CDR3: CASSEVGGGNSPLHF; DNA: TGTGCCAGCAGTGAAGTCGGGGGTGGCAATTCACCCCTCCACTTT